This TCR beta chain was recovered during a study of blood T cell repertoires in COVID-19. Across the whole study: Samples came from the United States, Italy and Spain, spanning acute and convalescent COVID-19. The analysed material was cDNA or gDNA that came from T cells, B-cell-depleted T cells, or PBMCs.

This clone was observed a single time. The CDR3 sequence is 15 residues long. Trimming cost V 4 bases and J 4 bases; bases outside gene matches: 3. Germline-derived CDR1 and CDR2 are SGHNT and YYREEE (reference sequence). Authors' processing steps: How many nucleated cells were present was estimated from reference gene primer amplification. Profiled with immunoSEQ multiplex PCR; TCRdb holds only in-frame clones, not every one. The V and J calls and clone size were taken over from that table, and D and trimming were inferred from the DNA. The table includes nearly 15,000 clones, more than 70% detected once.

This clonotype was obtained from a human donor in a cohort sampled during active COVID-19. The V and J genes are TRBV5-4 and TRBJ2-1, with 12 bases fitting TRBD1. Sequencing was carried out using peripheral blood. The CDR3 DNA follows: TGTGCCAGCAGCCCGGGACAGGGGGCATACAATGAGCAGTTCTTC. Translated, it gives CASSPGQGAYNEQFF.